A single TCR beta chain is shown here with its context. What it binds is unknown. The second PCR ran about 6 to 12 cycles with a sample-barcoded 5' primer and J-beta primers. TCRdb re-called the 5' RACE reads through MiXCR, storing one row per CDR3 protein. The sample contains over 550,000 distinct CDR3 sequences, roughly 31% of which appear only once. The CDR3 is made up of 14 amino acids. The germline V gene encodes CDR1 SNHLY and CDR2 FYNNEI. With 4 bases removed from V and 6 bases from J, the gap between germline ends came to 14 bases. The data are from a study of blood T cells in healthy people across ages. Overall study results and limits: The diversity estimates, figures obtained from one million T cells, were considered underestimates.

The sequenced sample was blood. This TCR derives from a woman older than 75 in good health. The genes are TRBV2 and TRBJ2-3; D gene ambiguous. The CDR3 reads CASSVFDDSDTQYF. CDR3 bases: TGTGCCAGCAGTGTATTTGATGACTCGGATACGCAGTATTTT.